This entry lists 25 T cell receptor beta chains sequenced from one sample in a study of T cells in localized non-small cell lung cancer. Profiling relied on immunoSEQ multiplex PCR, and the TCRdb table lists in-frame clones only, not all of them. The table lists some 11,000 clones, roughly 29% of them singletons. The starting material was lung tumor tissue, obtained before any cancer treatment. All receptors derive from a man between 35 and 75 years old with stage I lung adenocarcinoma.

The V gene is TRBV30, the J gene TRBJ1-6, with 7 bases lining up with TRBD1. Germline V lookup: CDR1 GTSNPN, CDR2 SVGIG (reference sequence). The CDR3 totals 13 residues. V trimming: 1 base; J trimming: 10 bases; junction bases outside the gene matches: 4. The CDR3 reads CAWSGQGGSPLHF. The CDR3 coding sequence is TGTGCCTGGAGTGGACAGGGAGGGTCACCCCTCCACTTT.

The V call is TRBV19, the J call TRBJ1-1, with TRBD1 as a possible D gene (5 bases). Germline V gives CDR1 LNHDA, CDR2 SQIVND (reference sequence). This CDR3 is 15 amino acids long. V lost 3 bases and J 5 bases, leaving 16 bases between the germline ends. The CDR3 DNA reads as TGTGCCAGTAGTATGGGGACGGGAGGTTGGACTGAAGCTTTCTTT. Protein: CASSMGTGGWTEAFF.

The chain is built from TRBV19 and TRBJ1-1; D not resolved. The germline gives CDR1 LNHDA, CDR2 SQIVND (reference sequence). Trimming stripped 1 base from V and 11 bases from J, with 8 bases between. The CDR3 sequence is 11 residues long. The CDR3 nucleotides are TGTGCCAGTAGTATAGCCGGTGTCGCTTTCTTT. Translation: CASSIAGVAFF.

The rearrangement uses TRBV19 and TRBJ1-1; 7 bases are shared with TRBD1. The CDR3 has 15 residues. Trimming cost V 6 bases and J 0 bases; bases outside gene matches: 7. The germline CDR1 and CDR2 sequences are LNHDA and SQIVND (reference sequence). The CDR3 loop reads CASRERTGMNTEAFF. CDR3 in DNA: TGTGCCAGTAGAGAGCGGACAGGAATGAACACTGAAGCTTTCTTT. Based on the CDR3 plus reference TRBV19 and TRBJ1-1, the full variable domain is DGGITQSPKYLFRKEGQNVTLSCEQNLNHDAMYWYRQDPGQGLRLIYYSQIVNDFQKGDIAEGYSVSREKKESFPLTVTSAQKNPTAFYLCASRERTGMNTEAFFGQGTRLTVV.

This chain joins TRBV18 and TRBJ1-2, with D perhaps TRBD1 (5 bases). V lost 3 bases and J 4 bases, leaving 9 bases between the germline ends. Germline CDR1 is KGHSH and CDR2 is LQKENI. The CDR3 consists of 13 residues. The CDR3 sequence: CASSPAGIYGYTF. As DNA, the CDR3 is TGTGCCAGCTCACCGGCAGGGATCTATGGCTACACCTTC.

J is TRBJ1-2 and V is TRBV5-1, with a weak D call TRBD1 (6 bases). Germline V CDR1 and CDR2: SGHRS, YFSETQ. The CDR3 extends over 19 amino acids. The ends were cut back, 4 bases at V and 4 bases at J, with 29 bases in the middle. The CDR3 protein is CASSPDPGLSFRGVYGYTF. CDR3 in DNA: TGCGCCAGCAGCCCTGACCCCGGACTTTCCTTTAGGGGGGTCTATGGCTACACCTTC.

This clone was recorded a few times. The chain couples TRBV9 to TRBJ1-6; no definite D call. The CDR3 length is 14 residues. The germline V gene has CDR1 SGDLS and CDR2 YYNGEE. Trimming took 4 bases from V and 5 from J, leaving 10 bases between them. The DNA of the CDR3 is TGTGCCAGCAGCTCGGACGGGAATAATTCACCCCTCCACTTT. The encoded protein is CASSSDGNNSPLHF.

This clone was seen once. The V call is TRBV5-1, the J call TRBJ2-2, with 8 bases aligning to TRBD1. The CDR3 has 15 residues. J lost 2 bases, V lost 6 bases, and 6 bases had no gene match. Per germline, CDR1 SGHRS and CDR2 YFSETQ. CDR3 bases: TGCGCCAGCACCGGACAGGGCCTTAACACCGGGGAGCTGTTTTTT. Translated, it gives CASTGQGLNTGELFF.

In its sample, this clone was seen once. This rearrangement joins TRBV5-1 to TRBJ1-1; no firm D call. V lost 4 bases, J lost 0 bases, and 13 bases lay in between. CDR1 and CDR2 from the germline V gene are SGHRS and YFSETQ. This CDR3 comprises 15 residues. CDR3 amino acids: CASSPRDRMNTEAFF. The CDR3 DNA follows: TGCGCCAGCAGCCCACGAGATAGAATGAACACTGAAGCTTTCTTT.

This chain connects TRBV18 to TRBJ1-1, with 9 positions matching TRBD1. V dropped 2 bases and J dropped 6; count of bases not matched to a gene: 4. Germline V gives CDR1 KGHSH, CDR2 LQKENI. This CDR3 has 14 residues. The CDR3, as DNA: TGTGCCAGCTCACCATGGACAGGGGACCCTGAAGCTTTCTTT. Its protein product is CASSPWTGDPEAFF.

The chain is built from TRBV29-1 and TRBJ2-3; 10 bases are shared with TRBD1. CDR1 and CDR2 from the germline V gene are SQVTM and ANQGSEA. V lost 6 bases to trimming and J lost 2 bases; unmatched junction nucleotides: 5. The CDR3 contains 14 residues. CDR3 coding DNA: TGCAGCGTCGACAGGGGGCTAGTCACAGATACGCAGTATTTT. It codes for CSVDRGLVTDTQYF.

The chain joins TRBV30 to TRBJ2-1; no definite D call. This CDR3 has 11 residues. Germline V gene sequence: CDR1 GTSNPN, CDR2 SVGIG (reference sequence). Between the trimmed V and J ends, which lost 0 bases and 8 bases, there was a span of 5 bases. The DNA for the CDR3 is TGTGCCTGGAGTGTAGAGGATGAGCAGTTCTTC. Translating it yields CAWSVEDEQFF.

This clone was seen a few times. The rearrangement uses TRBV5-1 and TRBJ1-1; D possibly corresponds to TRBD1 (6 bases). Germline-derived CDR1 and CDR2 are SGHRS and YFSETQ. This CDR3 is built from 14 residues. V lost 0 bases, J lost 2 bases, and 8 bases lay in between. The CDR3 nucleotides read TGCGCCAGCAGCTTGGAGGGGGAAAACACTGAAGCTTTCTTT. It is translated as CASSLEGENTEAFF.

This clone has ten or more counts. The chain recombines TRBV11-3 with TRBJ1-1; a possible D gene is TRBD1 (6 bases). Germline CDR1 is SGHNT and CDR2 is YENEEA. The CDR3 is 15 amino acids. Deletions cut 4 bases from V and 2 bases from J, with 14 bases between. CDR3 in amino acids: CASSSPRTANTEAFF. The CDR3 bases are TGTGCCAGCAGCTCTCCCCGGACAGCTAACACTGAAGCTTTCTTT.

The gene calls are TRBV19 and TRBJ1-5; 7 bases agree with TRBD1. The CDR3 is 13 amino acids. Germline values: CDR1 LNHDA, CDR2 SQIVND (reference sequence). Unmatched junction bases numbered 6, after V lost 7 bases and J lost 6 bases. The CDR3 bases are TGTGCCAGTAAGGCGACAGGGACTCAGCCCCAGCATTTT. As protein: CASKATGTQPQHF.

This clone occurred a few times. The chain carries TRBV6-8 and TRBJ2-2; D tentatively fits TRBD1 or TRBD2 (5 bases each). CDR1 is MNHGY, CDR2 SAAAGT, per germline. Between the trimmed V and J ends, which lost 2 bases and 4 bases, there was a span of 20 bases. The length of the CDR3 is 18 residues. The DNA for the CDR3 is TGTGCCAGCAGTTACCCATATATCGAGGGGCTGGGCACCGGGGAGCTGTTTTTT. It is translated as CASSYPYIEGLGTGELFF.

This clone has a handful of counts. The rearrangement joins TRBV25-1 to TRBJ2-1, with TRBD2 matching 7 bases. The CDR3 is 14 amino acids. Germline CDR1 reads MGHDK; CDR2 reads SYGVNS. The J segment lost 6 bases and the V segment lost 4 bases, leaving 6 bases of the junction unmatched. Here the CDR3 DNA reads TGTGCCAGCAGTGCCCGGGGGGAGGTCAATGAGCAGTTCTTC. Translated: CASSARGEVNEQFF.

The chain joins TRBV5-1 to TRBJ2-1, with 8 positions matching TRBD2. Trimming cost V 3 bases and J 1 base; bases outside gene matches: 6. Germline CDR1 reads SGHRS; CDR2 reads YFSETQ. This CDR3 has 16 amino acids. This CDR3 reads CASSSRPGGSYNEQFF. For the CDR3, the DNA is TGCGCCAGCAGCTCCAGACCGGGGGGGTCCTACAATGAGCAGTTCTTC.

The chain is built from TRBV9 and TRBJ1-2, with 7 positions matching TRBD1. The V gene's germline CDR1 is SGDLS and CDR2 YYNGEE. This CDR3 is 13 amino acids long. The ends lost 4 bases at V and 3 bases at J; junction bases unmatched: 3. The CDR3 loop reads CASSLGTDYGYTF. CDR3 sequence (DNA): TGTGCCAGCAGCCTAGGGACAGACTATGGCTACACCTTC.

The chain joins TRBV6-8 to TRBJ1-4; TRBD1 is a possible D gene (5 bases). CDR1 is MNHGY, CDR2 SAAAGT, per germline. The CDR3 runs to 14 residues. V lost 5 bases and J lost 4, with 11 bases in between. The CDR3 here is CASSVTVNNEKLFF. The CDR3 coding sequence is TGTGCCAGCAGTGTGACAGTTAATAATGAAAAACTGTTTTTT.

The chain couples TRBV6-7 to TRBJ2-1; D gene uncertain. TRBV6-7 carries the ORF label, with uncertain function. The germline V and J ends were trimmed by 6 bases and 7 bases, with 7 bases remaining between them. This CDR3 has 11 amino acids. The CDR3 nucleotides are TGTGCCAGCAGAGCCTGGAATGAGCAGTTCTTC. Protein: CASRAWNEQFF.

This clone came up once. The rearrangement joins TRBV19 to TRBJ1-6; D is ambiguous. This CDR3 has 14 amino acids. Looked up from germline, CDR1 is LNHDA and CDR2 is SQIVND (reference sequence). V was pared by 10 bases and J by 1 base, with 11 bases between. Written as DNA, the CDR3 is TGTGCCACCGGGTTGGAGTCCTATAATTCACCCCTCCACTTT. Residues: CATGLESYNSPLHF.

V usage is TRBV18 and J usage is TRBJ2-3; D could derive from TRBD1 or TRBD2 (5 bases each). This CDR3 region has 15 residues. V lost 6 bases and J 2 bases, leaving 15 bases between the germline ends. Germline loops: CDR1 KGHSH, CDR2 LQKENI. CDR3 loop: CASSGTVSITDTQYF. The CDR3 DNA reads TGTGCCAGCTCTGGGACCGTCTCCATCACAGATACGCAGTATTTT.

The chain employs TRBV19 and TRBJ2-1, with TRBD1 as a possible D gene (5 bases). Germline V gene lookup returns CDR1 LNHDA and CDR2 SQIVND (reference sequence). Trimming removed 7 bases from V and 0 bases from J, with 13 bases in between. This CDR3 spans 15 amino acids. The CDR3 loop is CASTTDISSYNEQFF. Written as DNA, the CDR3 is TGTGCCAGTACCACGGACATTTCCTCCTACAATGAGCAGTTCTTC.

This clone was detected a few times. This rearrangement joins TRBV25-1 to TRBJ2-1; TRBD1 matches 11 bases. The CDR3 is 14 residues long. Losses at the gene ends were 6 bases for V and 8 bases for J; bases not matched to a gene: 6. In germline, CDR1 is MGHDK, CDR2 SYGVNS. The chain's CDR3 is CASRPGQGEDEQFF. DNA for the CDR3: TGTGCCAGCAGACCGGGACAGGGGGAAGATGAGCAGTTCTTC.